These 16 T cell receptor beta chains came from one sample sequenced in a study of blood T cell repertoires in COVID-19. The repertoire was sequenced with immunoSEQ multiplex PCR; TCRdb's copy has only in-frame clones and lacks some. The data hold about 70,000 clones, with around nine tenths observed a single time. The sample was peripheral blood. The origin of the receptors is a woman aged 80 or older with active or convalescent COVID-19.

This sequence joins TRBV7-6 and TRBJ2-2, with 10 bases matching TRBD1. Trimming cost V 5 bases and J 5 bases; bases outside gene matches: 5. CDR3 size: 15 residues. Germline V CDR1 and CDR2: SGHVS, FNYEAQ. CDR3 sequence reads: CASSLTGGATGELFF. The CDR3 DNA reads TGTGCCAGCAGCCTGACAGGGGGCGCGACCGGGGAGCTGTTTTTT.

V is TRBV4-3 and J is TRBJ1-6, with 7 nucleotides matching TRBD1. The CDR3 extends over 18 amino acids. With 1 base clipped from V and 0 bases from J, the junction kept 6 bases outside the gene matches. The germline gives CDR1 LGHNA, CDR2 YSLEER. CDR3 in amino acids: CASSQGLRTGSYNSPLHF. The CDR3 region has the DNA TGCGCCAGCAGCCAAGGACTCCGGACAGGCTCCTATAATTCACCCCTCCACTTT.

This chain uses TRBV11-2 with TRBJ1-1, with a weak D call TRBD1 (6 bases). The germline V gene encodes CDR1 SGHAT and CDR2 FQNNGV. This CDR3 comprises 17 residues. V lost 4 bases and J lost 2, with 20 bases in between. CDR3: CASSWESRQASNTEAFF. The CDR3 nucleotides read TGTGCCAGCAGCTGGGAATCGAGACAGGCGAGTAACACTGAAGCTTTCTTT. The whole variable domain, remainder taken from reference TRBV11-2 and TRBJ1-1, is EAGVAQSPRYKIIEKRQSVAFWCNPISGHATLYWYQQILGQGPKLLIQFQNNGVVDDSQLPKDRFSAERLKGVDSTLKIQPAKLEDSAVYLCASSWESRQASNTEAFFGQGTRLTVV.

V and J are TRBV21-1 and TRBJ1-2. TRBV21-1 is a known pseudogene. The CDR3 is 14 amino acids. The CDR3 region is CASSKSCGRATHTF. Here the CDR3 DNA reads TGTGCCAGCAGCAAAAGTTGCGGCAGAGCTACCCACACCTTC.

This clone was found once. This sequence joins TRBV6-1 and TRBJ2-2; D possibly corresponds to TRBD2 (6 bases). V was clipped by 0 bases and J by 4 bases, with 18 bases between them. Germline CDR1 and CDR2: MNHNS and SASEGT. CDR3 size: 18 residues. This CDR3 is CASSEAVGGLLTTGELFF. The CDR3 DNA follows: TGTGCCAGCAGTGAAGCGGTTGGAGGACTACTTACCACCGGGGAGCTGTTTTTT.

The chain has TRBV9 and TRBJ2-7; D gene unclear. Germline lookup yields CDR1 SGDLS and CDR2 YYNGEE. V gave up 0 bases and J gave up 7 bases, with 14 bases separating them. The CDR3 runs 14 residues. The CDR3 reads CASSVGLPEREQYF. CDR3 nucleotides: TGTGCCAGCAGCGTAGGCCTGCCAGAGAGGGAGCAGTACTTC.

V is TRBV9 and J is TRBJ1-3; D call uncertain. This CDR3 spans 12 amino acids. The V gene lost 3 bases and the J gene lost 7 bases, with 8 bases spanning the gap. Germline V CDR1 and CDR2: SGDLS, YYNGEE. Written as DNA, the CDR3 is TGTGCCAGCAGCGGTCGGTATAACACCATATATTTT. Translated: CASSGRYNTIYF. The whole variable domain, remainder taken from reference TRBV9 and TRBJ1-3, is DSGVTQTPKHLITATGQRVTLRCSPRSGDLSVYWYQQSLDQGLQFLIQYYNGEERAKGNILERFSAQQFPDLHSELNLSSLELGDSALYFCASSGRYNTIYFGEGSWLTVV.

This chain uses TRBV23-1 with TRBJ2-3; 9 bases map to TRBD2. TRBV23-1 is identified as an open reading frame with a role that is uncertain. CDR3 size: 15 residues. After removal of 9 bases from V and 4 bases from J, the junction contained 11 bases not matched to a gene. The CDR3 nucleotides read TGCGCCAGTCATCCCCTAGCGGGGTTGGCAGATACGCAGTATTTT. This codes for CASHPLAGLADTQYF.

CDR3 loop: CAIRSIRGVYYTEAFF. CDR3 bases: TGTGCCATCAGGAGCATCAGGGGGGTGTATTACACTGAAGCTTTCTTT. The chain carries TRBV10-3 and TRBJ1-1, with TRBD1 matching over 7 bases. The germline V gene has CDR1 ENHRY and CDR2 SYGVKD. The length of the CDR3 is 16 residues. Trimming cost V 6 bases and J 3 bases; bases outside gene matches: 13.

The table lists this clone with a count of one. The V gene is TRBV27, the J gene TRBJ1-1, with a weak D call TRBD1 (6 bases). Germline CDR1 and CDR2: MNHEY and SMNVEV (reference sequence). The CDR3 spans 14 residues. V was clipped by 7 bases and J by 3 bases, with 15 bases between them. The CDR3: CASIRWGPYTEAFF. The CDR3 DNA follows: TGTGCCAGCATAAGATGGGGGCCTTACACTGAAGCTTTCTTT.

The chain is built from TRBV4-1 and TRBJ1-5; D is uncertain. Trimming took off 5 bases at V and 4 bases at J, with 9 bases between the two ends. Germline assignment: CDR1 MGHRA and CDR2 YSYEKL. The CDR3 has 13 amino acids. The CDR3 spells CASSLAENQPQHF. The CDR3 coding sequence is TGCGCCAGCAGCTTGGCAGAAAATCAGCCCCAGCATTTT.

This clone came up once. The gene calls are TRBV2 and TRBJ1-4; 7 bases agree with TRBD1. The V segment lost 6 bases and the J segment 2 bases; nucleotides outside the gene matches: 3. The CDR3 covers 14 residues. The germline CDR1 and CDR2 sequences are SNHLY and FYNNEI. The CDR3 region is CASRQGTTNEKLFF. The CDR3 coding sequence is TGTGCCAGCAGACAGGGGACGACTAATGAAAAACTGTTTTTT. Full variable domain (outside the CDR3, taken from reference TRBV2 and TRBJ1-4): EPEVTQTPSHQVTQMGQEVILRCVPISNHLYFYWYRQILGQKVEFLVSFYNNEISEKSEIFDDQFSVERPDGSNFTLKIRSTKLEDSAMYFCASRQGTTNEKLFFGSGTQLSVL.

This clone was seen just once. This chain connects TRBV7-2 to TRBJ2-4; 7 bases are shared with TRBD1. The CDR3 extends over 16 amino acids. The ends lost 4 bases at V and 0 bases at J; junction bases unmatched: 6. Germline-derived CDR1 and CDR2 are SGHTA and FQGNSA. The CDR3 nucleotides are TGTGCCAGCAGCTACTGGACAGGAGTAGCCAAAAACATTCAGTACTTC. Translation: CASSYWTGVAKNIQYF.

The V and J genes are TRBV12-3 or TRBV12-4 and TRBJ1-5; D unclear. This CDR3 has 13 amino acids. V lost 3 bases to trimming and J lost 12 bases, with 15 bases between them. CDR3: CASSFGPTLFQHF. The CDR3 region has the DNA TGTGCCAGCAGTTTTGGGCCTACCCTTTTCCAGCATTTT.

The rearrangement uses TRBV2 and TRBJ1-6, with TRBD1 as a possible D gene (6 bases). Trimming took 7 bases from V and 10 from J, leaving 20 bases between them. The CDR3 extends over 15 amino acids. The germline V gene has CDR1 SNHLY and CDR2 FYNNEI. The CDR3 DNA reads TGTGCCAGCACTCCCGACGGGGGGCAAGGCTCACCCCTCCACTTT. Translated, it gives CASTPDGGQGSPLHF.

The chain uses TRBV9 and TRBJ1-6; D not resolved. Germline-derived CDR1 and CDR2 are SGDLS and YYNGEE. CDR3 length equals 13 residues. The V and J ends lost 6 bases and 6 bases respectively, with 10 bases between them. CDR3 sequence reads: CASNPGPNSPLHF. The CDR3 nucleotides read TGTGCCAGCAATCCTGGGCCTAATTCACCCCTCCACTTT.